Each of the 27 T cell receptor beta chains below was sequenced from the same sample in a study of blood T cell repertoires in COVID-19 (dated by TCRdb to about 2020). Libraries were prepared through the immunoSEQ multiplex PCR assay. In its TCRdb copy, this immuneACCESS table keeps in-frame sequences only and misses some clones. Where compared with another copy, unresolved V genes explain less than half of these, and the others have no known cause. Recorded for this sample are around 110,000 clones; about 80% of them occurred a single time. Jointly, the top ten make up 7.5% of the sample. The material sequenced was peripheral blood. These receptors all stem from a man between 65 and 85 years old with active or convalescent COVID-19.

This chain uses TRBV28 with TRBJ1-3; possibly TRBD1 for D (5 bases). V lost 3 bases, J lost 7 bases, and 16 bases lay in between. Looked up from germline, CDR1 is MDHEN and CDR2 is SYDVKM. The length of the CDR3 is 15 residues. As DNA, the CDR3 is TGTGCCAGCAGTTTTGAGTCCTCGACAGCCAACACCATATATTTT. It codes for CASSFESSTANTIYF.

The J gene is TRBJ2-5, the V gene TRBV5-5, with D possibly being TRBD2 (5 bases). CDR1 and CDR2 from the germline V gene are SGHKS and YYEKEE (reference sequence). This CDR3 is built from 13 residues. Trimming shortened V by 7 bases and J by 5 bases, and 15 bases separated the two germline ends. Written as DNA, the CDR3 is TGTGCCAGCGGACTCGCCACGCGGGAGACCCAGTACTTC. It translates to CASGLATRETQYF.

This chain joins TRBV19 and TRBJ1-6; TRBD1 aligns across 9 bases. Germline V gives CDR1 LNHDA, CDR2 SQIVND (reference sequence). V trimming: 7 bases; J trimming: 7 bases; junction bases outside the gene matches: 5. CDR3 length: 14 residues. The CDR3 reads CASTPDRGNSPLHF. DNA for the CDR3: TGTGCCAGTACTCCGGACAGGGGCAATTCACCCCTCCACTTT. Full variable domain (rest looked up from reference TRBV19 and TRBJ1-6): DGGITQSPKYLFRKEGQNVTLSCEQNLNHDAMYWYRQDPGQGLRLIYYSQIVNDFQKGDIAEGYSVSREKKESFPLTVTSAQKNPTAFYLCASTPDRGNSPLHFGNGTRLTVT.

V gene TRBV5-1 combines with J gene TRBJ1-3; 8 bases match TRBD1. With V trimmed by 4 bases and J by 2 bases, 5 bases remained unmatched. The CDR3 consists of 15 residues. CDR1 is SGHRS and CDR2 is YFSETQ in the germline V gene. The CDR3 coding sequence is TGCGCCAGCAGCCCTCAGGGGGCGGCTGGAAACACCATATATTTT. It translates to CASSPQGAAGNTIYF.

This clone showed up just once. The CDR3: CASSQSPGGRGLNEQFF. CDR3 nucleotide sequence: TGTGCCAGCAGCCAATCTCCGGGGGGTAGAGGTCTCAATGAGCAGTTCTTC. V gene TRBV14 combines with J gene TRBJ2-1, with 7 bases identical to TRBD2. Trimming at V came to 2 bases and at J to 6 bases, leaving 13 bases not matched to a gene. The CDR3 length is 17 residues. The germline V gene encodes CDR1 SGHDN and CDR2 FVKESK. The full variable domain, its missing parts supplied by reference TRBV14 and TRBJ2-1, is EAGVTQFPSHSVIEKGQTVTLRCDPISGHDNLYWYRRVMGKEIKFLLHFVKESKQDESGMPNNRFLAERTGGTYSTLKVQPAELEDSGVYFCASSQSPGGRGLNEQFFGPGTRLTVL.

In its sample, this clone was seen once. The chain carries TRBV29-1 and TRBJ2-1; 7 positions match TRBD1. The CDR3 consists of 16 residues. The J segment lost 0 bases and the V segment lost 4 bases, leaving 9 bases of the junction unmatched. Per germline, CDR1 SQVTM and CDR2 ANQGSEA. The CDR3: CSVVGNRGSSYNEQFF. DNA of the CDR3: TGCAGCGTTGTGGGGAACAGGGGTAGCTCCTACAATGAGCAGTTCTTC.

The V and J genes are TRBV6-5 and TRBJ2-6, with TRBD1 as a possible D gene (6 bases). There are 15 residues in the CDR3. The V end lost 6 bases, the J end lost 4 bases, and 13 bases lay between the germline ends. From germline, CDR1 is MNHEY and CDR2 SVGAGI. CDR3 sequence (DNA): TGTGCCAGCAGAACAGGGCTTGCAGGGGCCAACGTCCTGACTTTC. This gives the protein CASRTGLAGANVLTF.

V is TRBV7-9 and J is TRBJ2-7; the match to TRBD1 covers 8 bases. V was clipped by 0 bases and J by 2 bases; unmatched bases: 3. This CDR3 has 15 residues. Germline V gene lookup returns CDR1 SEHNR and CDR2 FQNEAQ (reference sequence). CDR3 residues: CASSLAGTGAYEQYF. DNA for the CDR3: TGTGCCAGCAGCTTAGCCGGGACAGGTGCCTACGAGCAGTACTTC.

The CDR3 loop is CAWSSPRTEHTEAFF. CDR3 DNA: TGTGCCTGGAGTTCCCCTCGTACAGAGCACACTGAAGCTTTCTTT. This chain connects TRBV30 to TRBJ1-1; D not resolved. Germline CDR1 reads GTSNPN; CDR2 reads SVGIG (reference sequence). This CDR3 region has 15 residues. V dropped 2 bases and J dropped 3 bases, with 16 bases sitting between them.

The J gene is TRBJ1-5, the V gene TRBV6-2 or TRBV6-3; D is perhaps TRBD1 (6 bases). CDR3 length: 14 residues. Germline loops: CDR1 MNHEY, CDR2 SVGEGT. With 0 bases removed from V and 7 bases from J, the gap between germline ends came to 10 bases. CDR3 in amino acids: CASSYSGGRQPQHF. For the CDR3, the DNA is TGTGCCAGCAGTTACTCGGGGGGGCGGCAGCCCCAGCATTTT.

The V gene is TRBV28, the J gene TRBJ1-6; D is perhaps TRBD1 (6 bases). Germline V gives CDR1 MDHEN, CDR2 SYDVKM. V was clipped by 4 bases and J by 7 bases, with 14 bases between them. The CDR3 is 15 residues long. The CDR3 is CASSSPDSPNSPLHF. In DNA, the CDR3 is TGTGCCAGCAGTTCTCCGGACAGTCCCAATTCACCCCTCCACTTT.

The chain is built from TRBV28 and TRBJ1-2, with D perhaps TRBD1 (5 bases). Looked up from germline, CDR1 is MDHEN and CDR2 is SYDVKM. The CDR3 consists of 12 residues. V lost 10 bases, J lost 4 bases, and 13 bases lay in between. Here the CDR3 DNA reads TGTGCCACCCCGACAGCGACCTATGGCTACACCTTC. It yields the protein CATPTATYGYTF.

This chain connects TRBV6-5 to TRBJ1-1, with D possibly being TRBD1 (5 bases). Trimming pared 2 bases from V and 5 bases from J, leaving 9 bases between. This CDR3 contains 13 residues. Germline V gene data show CDR1 as MNHEY and CDR2 as SVGAGI. The CDR3, as DNA: TGTGCCAGCAGTTACGTGGGGGGGACTGAAGCTTTCTTT. Its translation is CASSYVGGTEAFF.

This chain connects TRBV4-1 to TRBJ1-1; perhaps TRBD1 as D (6 bases). Trimming shortened V by 0 bases and J by 3 bases, and 17 bases separated the two germline ends. CDR3 length: 17 amino acids. The germline CDR1 and CDR2 sequences are MGHRA and YSYEKL. DNA for the CDR3: TGCGCCAGCAGCCAAGATATGTTCGGGGGGGCTGACACTGAAGCTTTCTTT. Translated, it gives CASSQDMFGGADTEAFF.

This chain uses TRBV28 with TRBJ1-3; 8 nucleotides match TRBD1. This CDR3 is built from 15 residues. J was trimmed by 2 bases and V by 7 bases; bases with no gene match: 7. Germline CDR1 is MDHEN and CDR2 is SYDVKM. The CDR3 loop reads CASTASGQAGNTIYF. The CDR3 bases are TGTGCCAGCACCGCCTCGGGACAGGCTGGAAACACCATATATTTT.

This sequence joins TRBV2 and TRBJ2-5; 7 nucleotides align to TRBD1. V trimming: 6 bases; J trimming: 3 bases; junction bases outside the gene matches: 4. The CDR3 sequence is 13 residues long. Germline V CDR1 and CDR2: SNHLY, FYNNEI. The CDR3 protein is CASSDREKETQYF. The CDR3 DNA follows: TGTGCCAGCAGCGACAGGGAGAAAGAGACCCAGTACTTC.

This chain uses TRBV11-2 with TRBJ2-1; possibly TRBD1 for D (5 bases). The CDR3 is 16 residues long. V was trimmed by 4 bases and J by 0 bases, leaving 13 bases between them. Germline V gene sequence: CDR1 SGHAT, CDR2 FQNNGV. CDR3 coding DNA: TGTGCCAGCAGCTCTCAGGGCGTTGACTCCTACAATGAGCAGTTCTTC. This gives the protein CASSSQGVDSYNEQFF.

This clone was observed once. The rearrangement joins TRBV10-3 to TRBJ1-3, with D perhaps TRBD1 (6 bases). The length of the CDR3 is 14 residues. V gave up 11 bases and J gave up 0 bases, with 14 bases separating them. Germline lookup yields CDR1 ENHRY and CDR2 SYGVKD. CDR3 amino acids: CASCAGDSGNTIYF. In DNA form, the CDR3 reads TGTGCCTCTTGCGCAGGGGACTCTGGAAACACCATATATTTT.

This sequence joins TRBV2 and TRBJ1-2; D is possibly TRBD1 (5 bases). This CDR3 spans 13 amino acids. Trimming took off 8 bases at V and 4 bases at J, with 14 bases between the two ends. CDR1 is SNHLY, CDR2 FYNNEI, per germline. CDR3: CASGANSLYGYTF. The CDR3, as DNA: TGTGCCAGCGGGGCCAATAGTCTCTATGGCTACACCTTC.

The V and J genes are TRBV9 and TRBJ1-2; TRBD1 matches 8 bases. The CDR3 sequence is 14 residues long. Per germline, CDR1 SGDLS and CDR2 YYNGEE. V was clipped by 0 bases and J by 5 bases; unmatched bases: 3. This CDR3 reads CASSVGTGRYGYTF. CDR3 coding DNA: TGTGCCAGCAGCGTAGGGACAGGGAGGTATGGCTACACCTTC. The complete variable domain, with remaining parts taken from reference TRBV9 and TRBJ1-2, reads DSGVTQTPKHLITATGQRVTLRCSPRSGDLSVYWYQQSLDQGLQFLIQYYNGEERAKGNILERFSAQQFPDLHSELNLSSLELGDSALYFCASSVGTGRYGYTFGSGTRLTVV.

The gene calls are TRBV7-9 and TRBJ1-1; 9 bases are a match to TRBD1. CDR3 size: 15 residues. With V trimmed by 5 bases and J by 3 bases, 7 bases remained unmatched. Germline assignment: CDR1 SEHNR and CDR2 FQNEAQ (reference sequence). CDR3 nucleotides: TGTGCCAGCAGCCAGGGACAGGGTTGGGACACTGAAGCTTTCTTT. Encoded protein: CASSQGQGWDTEAFF.

This rearrangement joins TRBV9 to TRBJ2-1, with 9 bases identical to TRBD2. V was pared by 0 bases and J by 3 bases, with 1 base of the junction left unmatched. This CDR3 spans 15 amino acids. Germline V gives CDR1 SGDLS, CDR2 YYNGEE. The CDR3 region has the DNA TGTGCCAGCAGCGTAGCAGCGGGAGGCTACAATGAGCAGTTCTTC. Translating it yields CASSVAAGGYNEQFF.

The gene calls are TRBV5-5 and TRBJ2-2; 7 bases line up with TRBD1. V was clipped by 4 bases and J by 4 bases; unmatched bases: 19. The CDR3 totals 19 residues. Germline V CDR1 and CDR2: SGHKS, YYEKEE (reference sequence). The chain's CDR3 is CASSGPLRLRGRSTGELFF. CDR3 bases: TGTGCCAGCAGCGGACCCCTAAGATTAAGGGGGCGCAGCACCGGGGAGCTGTTTTTT.

The rearrangement uses TRBV6-4 and TRBJ2-5; D is perhaps TRBD2 (7 bases). The CDR3 is 20 amino acids. The germline CDR1 and CDR2 sequences are MRHNA and SNTAGT. Trimming shortened V by 0 bases and J by 0 bases, and 23 bases separated the two germline ends. CDR3 in amino acids: CASSDSTPLGGGAYQETQYF. In DNA form, the CDR3 reads TGTGCCAGCAGTGACTCGACACCCTTAGGGGGGGGAGCGTACCAAGAGACCCAGTACTTC.

In its sample, this clone ranks as medium-sized. The chain carries TRBV11-1 and TRBJ1-1; TRBD1 matches at 9 bases. CDR3 length equals 15 residues. V shed 5 bases, J shed 0 bases, and the junction held 4 bases outside the gene matches. Germline CDR1 is SGHAT and CDR2 is FQDESV (reference sequence). In DNA, the CDR3 is TGTGCCAGCAGCGTGGACAGGGGAATGAACACTGAAGCTTTCTTT. Protein: CASSVDRGMNTEAFF.

V gene TRBV14 combines with J gene TRBJ2-7; TRBD1 agrees at 9 bases. The CDR3 is 14 amino acids. The germline V gene encodes CDR1 SGHDN and CDR2 FVKESK. After removal of 4 bases from V and 6 bases from J, the junction contained 7 bases not matched to a gene. The CDR3 DNA reads as TGTGCCAGCAGCCGGGACAGGGCTTTGGGCGAGCAGTACTTC. Residues: CASSRDRALGEQYF. Looking up the rest from reference TRBV14 and TRBJ2-7 gives the full variable domain: EAGVTQFPSHSVIEKGQTVTLRCDPISGHDNLYWYRRVMGKEIKFLLHFVKESKQDESGMPNNRFLAERTGGTYSTLKVQPAELEDSGVYFCASSRDRALGEQYFGPGTRLTVT.

The chain recombines TRBV14 with TRBJ2-7; TRBD1 agrees at 9 bases. V was pared by 1 base and J by 3 bases, with 1 base of the junction left unmatched. The CDR3 is 14 amino acids. Per the germline V gene, CDR1 is SGHDN and CDR2 is FVKESK. CDR3 bases: TGTGCCAGCAGCCAAGGACAGGGGGGCTACGAGCAGTACTTC. Translating gives CASSQGQGGYEQYF.